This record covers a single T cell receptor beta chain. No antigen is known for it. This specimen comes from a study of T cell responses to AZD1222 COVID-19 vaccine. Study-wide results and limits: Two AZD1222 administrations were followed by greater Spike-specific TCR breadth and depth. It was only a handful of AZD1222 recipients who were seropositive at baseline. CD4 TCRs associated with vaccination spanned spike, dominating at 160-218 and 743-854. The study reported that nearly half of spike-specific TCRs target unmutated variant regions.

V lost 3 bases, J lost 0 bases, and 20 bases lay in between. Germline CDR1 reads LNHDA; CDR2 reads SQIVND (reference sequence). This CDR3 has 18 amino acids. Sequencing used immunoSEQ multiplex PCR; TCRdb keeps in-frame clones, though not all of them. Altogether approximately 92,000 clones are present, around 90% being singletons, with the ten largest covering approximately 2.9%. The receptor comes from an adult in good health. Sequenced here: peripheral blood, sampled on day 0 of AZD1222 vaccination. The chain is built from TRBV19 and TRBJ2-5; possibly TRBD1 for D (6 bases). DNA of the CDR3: TGTGCCAGTAGTATGTTCCCAACCTCCACAGGGTACCAAGAGACCCAGTACTTC. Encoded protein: CASSMFPTSTGYQETQYF.